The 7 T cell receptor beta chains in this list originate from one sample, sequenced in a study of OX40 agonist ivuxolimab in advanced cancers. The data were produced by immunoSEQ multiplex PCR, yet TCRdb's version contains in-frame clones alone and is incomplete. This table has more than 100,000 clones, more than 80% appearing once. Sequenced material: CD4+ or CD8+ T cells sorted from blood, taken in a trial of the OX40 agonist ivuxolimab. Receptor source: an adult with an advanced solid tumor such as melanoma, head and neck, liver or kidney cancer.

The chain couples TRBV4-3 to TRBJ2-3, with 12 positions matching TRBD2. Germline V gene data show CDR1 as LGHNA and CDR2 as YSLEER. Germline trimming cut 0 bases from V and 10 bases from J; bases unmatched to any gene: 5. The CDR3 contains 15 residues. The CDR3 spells CASSQDRLAGGSQYF. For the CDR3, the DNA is TGCGCCAGCAGCCAAGACAGGCTAGCGGGGGGGTCGCAGTATTTT.

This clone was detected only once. CDR3 sequence (DNA): TGTGCCTGGACAGGACAGGGACGTAGCGGGGGGGCCTTGGCGACGCAGTATTTT. Its translation: CAWTGQGRSGGALATQYF. This chain joins TRBV30 and TRBJ2-3, with 11 bases fitting TRBD2. The junction had 21 bases not matched to a gene; V was cut back by 4 bases and J by 9 bases. The CDR3 has 18 residues. CDR1 is GTSNPN and CDR2 is SVGIG in the germline V gene (reference sequence). Drawing the rest from reference TRBV30 and TRBJ2-3, the complete variable domain is SQTIHQWPATLVQPVGSPLSLECTVEGTSNPNLYWYRQAAGRGLQLLFYSVGIGQISSEVPQNLSASRPQDRQFILSSKKLLLSDSGFYLCAWTGQGRSGGALATQYFGPGTRLTVL.

The CDR3: CASQSTTYEQYF. The CDR3 bases are TGTGCCAGCCAATCTACTACCTACGAGCAGTACTTC. The chain is built from TRBV28 and TRBJ2-7; D is undetermined. This CDR3 has 12 residues. Per germline, CDR1 MDHEN and CDR2 SYDVKM. Trimming took 8 bases from V and 2 from J, leaving 10 bases between them.

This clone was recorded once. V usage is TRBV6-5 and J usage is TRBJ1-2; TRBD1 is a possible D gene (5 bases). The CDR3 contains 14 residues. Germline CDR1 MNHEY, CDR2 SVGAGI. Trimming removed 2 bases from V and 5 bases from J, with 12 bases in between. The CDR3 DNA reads TGTGCCAGCAGTTACGGCGGCAGGGCTTATGGCTACACCTTC. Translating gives CASSYGGRAYGYTF.

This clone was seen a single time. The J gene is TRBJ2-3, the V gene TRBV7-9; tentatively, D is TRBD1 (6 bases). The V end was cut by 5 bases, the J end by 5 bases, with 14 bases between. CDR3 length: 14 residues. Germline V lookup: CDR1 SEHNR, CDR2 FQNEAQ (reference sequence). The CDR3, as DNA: TGTGCCAGCAGCACATCCCAGGGGAAAGATACGCAGTATTTT. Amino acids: CASSTSQGKDTQYF.

Here the CDR3 reads CATAAGVGYEQYF. DNA for the CDR3: TGTGCCACCGCGGCGGGGGTAGGCTACGAGCAGTACTTC. This chain uses TRBV27 with TRBJ2-7; TRBD2 aligns across 7 bases. The CDR3 is 13 residues long. Trimming removed 10 bases from V and 3 bases from J; junction bases left unmatched: 9. The V gene's germline CDR1 is MNHEY and CDR2 SMNVEV (reference sequence).

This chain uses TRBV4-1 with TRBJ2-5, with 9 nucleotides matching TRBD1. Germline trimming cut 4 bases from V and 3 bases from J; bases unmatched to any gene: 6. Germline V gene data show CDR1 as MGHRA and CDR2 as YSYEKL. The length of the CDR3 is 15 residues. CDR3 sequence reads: CASSRTGTGKETQYF. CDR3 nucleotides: TGCGCCAGCAGCCGTACCGGGACAGGGAAAGAGACCCAGTACTTC.